These 14 T cell receptor beta chains were all obtained from the same sample, sequenced in a study of monozygotic twins with inflammatory bowel disease. One entry per CDR3 protein, without DNA, is what TCRdb gives after re-calling the 5' RACE reads. The sample table includes approximately 330,000 distinct CDR3 sequences. Sample: blood. These receptors were taken from a human donor with ulcerative colitis or Crohn's disease, or a healthy co-twin of an affected twin (not recorded which).

The chain combines TRBV6-4 with TRBJ2-3; TCRdb's D call, TRBD1, is unchecked because there is no DNA. Per germline, CDR1 MRHNA and CDR2 SNTAGT. The CDR3 is 14 amino acids. CDR3 region: CASSSVPGPDTQYF.

V gene TRBV5-1 combines with J gene TRBJ2-4; TCRdb's D call, TRBD2, is unchecked because there is no DNA. The germline CDR1 and CDR2 sequences are SGHRS and YFSETQ. The CDR3 has 17 residues. Here the CDR3 reads CASSGLGGTSGKNIQYF.

The chain links TRBV20-1 to TRBJ2-4; there is no DNA to check the TCRdb D call of TRBD2. There are 14 residues in the CDR3. Germline CDR1 and CDR2: DFQATT and SNEGSKA (reference sequence). CDR3 sequence: CSGAGPSAKNIQYF.

V gene TRBV4-1 combines with J gene TRBJ2-1; without DNA, the TCRdb call of TRBD2 cannot be checked. CDR1 MGHRA and CDR2 YSYEKL come from the germline V gene. CDR3 length: 15 amino acids. CDR3 amino acids: CASSQRTSGYNEQFF.

The chain employs TRBV14 and TRBJ2-1; TCRdb outputs TRBD1, but without DNA this stays unchecked. Looked up from germline, CDR1 is SGHDN and CDR2 is FVKESK. The CDR3 is 13 residues long. CDR3 loop: CASSQVLTGGQFF.

The chain has TRBV12-5 and TRBJ1-5. The germline V gene has CDR1 LGHNT and CDR2 FRNRAP. This CDR3 is built from 12 residues. The CDR3 here is CASGLISQPQHF. Supplemented by reference TRBV12-5 and TRBJ1-5, the full variable domain reads DARVTQTPRHKVTEMGQEVTMRCQPILGHNTVFWYRQTMMQGLELLAYFRNRAPLDDSGMPKDRFSAEMPDATLATLKIQPSEPRDSAVYFCASGLISQPQHFGDGTRLSIL.

The V and J genes are TRBV9 and TRBJ1-1. The CDR3 length is 13 residues. CDR1 is SGDLS, CDR2 YYNGEE, per germline. The CDR3 sequence: CASSTLMNTEAFF.

This chain joins TRBV14 and TRBJ2-1; without DNA, the TCRdb call of TRBD2 cannot be checked. This CDR3 comprises 15 residues. Germline-derived CDR1 and CDR2 are SGHDN and FVKESK. CDR3 sequence reads: CASSQDRRVFNEQFF.

The gene calls are TRBV20-1 and TRBJ1-4. Germline lookup yields CDR1 DFQATT and CDR2 SNEGSKA (reference sequence). The CDR3 is 11 amino acids. CDR3 region: CSVVTNEKLFF.

The chain couples TRBV15 to TRBJ2-3; the TCRdb call, TRBD2, lacks DNA for checking. CDR3 length: 15 residues. Germline V gene lookup returns CDR1 LNHNV and CDR2 YYDKDF (reference sequence). CDR3 sequence reads: CATSRGRVLGSTQYF.

The chain links TRBV29-1 to TRBJ2-1; checking the TCRdb D call of TRBD2 is not possible without DNA. The germline CDR1 and CDR2 sequences are SQVTM and ANQGSEA. The CDR3 totals 12 residues. The CDR3: CSGTSGGNEQFF.

The CDR3 sequence: CASSLDPGNYEQYF. The chain employs TRBV5-1 and TRBJ2-7. The CDR3 covers 14 residues. CDR1 and CDR2 (germline): SGHRS, YFSETQ.

This chain uses TRBV4-1 with TRBJ2-7; TCRdb reports TRBD1, a call that lacks DNA to check it against. CDR3 length equals 17 residues. The germline gives CDR1 MGHRA, CDR2 YSYEKL. The CDR3 spells CASSPQGGGEGQGKQYF.

Here the CDR3 reads CASSQDFGSKNYGYTF. The rearrangement joins TRBV4-1 to TRBJ1-2. This CDR3 has 16 amino acids. The germline V gene encodes CDR1 MGHRA and CDR2 YSYEKL.